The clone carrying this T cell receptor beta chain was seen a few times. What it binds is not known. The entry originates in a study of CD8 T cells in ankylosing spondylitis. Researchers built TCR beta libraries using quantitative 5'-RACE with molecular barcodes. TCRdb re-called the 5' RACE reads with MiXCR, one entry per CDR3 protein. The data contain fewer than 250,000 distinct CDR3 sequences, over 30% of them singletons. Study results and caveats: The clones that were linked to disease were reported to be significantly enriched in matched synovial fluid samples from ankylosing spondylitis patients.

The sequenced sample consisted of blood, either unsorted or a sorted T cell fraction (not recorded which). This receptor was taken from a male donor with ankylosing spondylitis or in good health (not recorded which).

The CDR3 nucleotides are TGTGCCATCAATTCTGGGCAGCAGCCCGGCTACACCTTC. It is translated as CAINSGQQPGYTF. The gene calls are TRBV10-3 and TRBJ1-2, with D unresolved. V shed 7 bases and J shed 8 bases, with 17 bases lying between them. The CDR3 loop spans 13 amino acids. Germline lookup yields CDR1 ENHRY and CDR2 SYGVKD.